These T cell receptor beta chains were read from a single sample in a study of shared clonotypes between healthy human individuals. Measured with immunoSEQ multiplex PCR; TCRdb has only the in-frame clones, and not every one. The repertoire holds about 1.5 million clones, with 95% to 99% as singletons. Sequencing was performed on naive CD4+ T cells sorted from blood. These receptors were obtained from a man aged 25 to 40 in good health. Both conserved end residues are part of each CDR3. A D gene is named only where the DNA matches it firmly. Size tells how often a clone was seen (once, few, many) or the class of an expanded clone, and some rows leave it out.

cdr3_length	v_call	d_call	j_call	clone_size	cdr3_aa	cdr3_nt
16	TRBV9	TRBD2	TRBJ2-7	-	CASSVDGRARVYEQYF	TGTGCCAGCAGCGTAGACGGGAGGGCCCGTGTCTACGAGCAGTACTTC
14	TRBV7-9	TRBD1	TRBJ1-1	-	CASSSARGDTEAFF	TGTGCCAGCAGCTCGGCCAGGGGGGACACTGAAGCTTTCTTT
19	TRBV7-3	-	TRBJ2-6	-	CASSLAGTLQNSGANVLTF	TGTGCCAGCAGCCTGGCCGGGACACTACAAAACTCCGGGGCCAACGTCCTGACTTTC
16	TRBV13	-	TRBJ2-7	-	CASSLGPVMGPYEQYF	TGTGCCAGCAGCTTAGGCCCCGTGATGGGGCCCTACGAGCAGTACTTC
16	TRBV5-1	-	TRBJ2-1	once	CASSLEGPGSYNEQFF	TGCGCCAGCAGCTTGGAAGGGCCTGGATCCTACAATGAGCAGTTCTTC
13	TRBV27	TRBD1	TRBJ2-7	-	CASSVTGAYEQYF	TGTGCCAGCAGTGTGACAGGGGCCTACGAGCAGTACTTC
14	TRBV27	-	TRBJ2-2	-	CASSSRTGTGELFF	TGTGCCAGCAGTTCGCGTACAGGGACCGGGGAGCTGTTTTTT
13	TRBV5-4	TRBD1	TRBJ1-2	-	CASSPIRDRGNTF	TGTGCCAGCAGCCCCATCCGGGACAGGGGAAACACCTTC
14	TRBV15	-	TRBJ2-5	-	CATSRDRAGETQYF	TGTGCCACCAGCAGAGATCGGGCCGGGGAGACCCAGTACTTC
14	TRBV9	-	TRBJ2-4	-	CASSPRSRKNIQYF	TGTGCCAGCAGCCCGCGATCCCGCAAAAACATTCAGTACTTC
15	TRBV9	TRBD2	TRBJ2-7	-	CASSVSGGSSYEQYF	TGTGCCAGCAGCGTAAGCGGGGGAAGCTCCTACGAGCAGTACTTC
14	TRBV30	-	TRBJ2-3	-	CAWSVIRSGDTQYF	TGTGCCTGGAGTGTAATTAGGTCCGGAGATACGCAGTATTTT
15	TRBV7-6	-	TRBJ2-7	-	CASSSSPGPSYEQYF	TGTGCCAGCAGCTCCTCGCCGGGACCCTCCTACGAGCAGTACTTC
17	TRBV5-1	TRBD1	TRBJ2-7	-	CASSLATLGQGAWEQYF	TGCGCCAGCAGCTTGGCCACCCTTGGACAGGGGGCTTGGGAGCAGTACTTC
16	TRBV6-5	TRBD2	TRBJ2-3	-	CASSYGFSGRGDTQYF	TGTGCCAGCAGTTACGGCTTTAGCGGGAGGGGAGATACGCAGTATTTT
13	TRBV28	-	TRBJ1-5	once	CASSQIGNQPQHF	TGTGCCAGCAGCCAGATTGGCAATCAGCCCCAGCATTTT
15	TRBV9	-	TRBJ1-1	-	CASSAGNVGLSEAFF	TGTGCCAGCAGCGCAGGTAACGTGGGGCTATCTGAAGCTTTCTTT
15	TRBV11-3	TRBD2	TRBJ2-1	-	CASSLGSSGRSEQFF	TGTGCCAGCAGCTTAGGGTCTAGCGGGAGGAGTGAGCAGTTCTTC
11	TRBV20-1	-	TRBJ1-1	few	CSASENTEAFF	TGCAGTGCTAGTGAGAACACTGAAGCTTTCTTT
13	TRBV18	-	TRBJ1-1	-	CASSQGQSTEAFF	TGTGCCAGCTCTCAGGGACAAAGCACTGAAGCTTTCTTT
15	TRBV27	-	TRBJ2-7	-	CASSLSLYRSYEQYF	TGTGCCAGCAGTTTATCGTTGTACAGATCCTACGAGCAGTACTTC
15	TRBV6-1	TRBD1	TRBJ1-1	-	CASISRDRVFTEAFF	TGTGCCAGCATTTCACGGGACAGGGTGTTCACTGAAGCTTTCTTT
17	TRBV7-6	-	TRBJ1-1	-	CASSLAPGGRDNTEAFF	TGTGCCAGCAGCTTAGCGCCCGGGGGGCGCGACAACACTGAAGCTTTCTTT
15	TRBV18	TRBD1	TRBJ2-7	-	CASSLRQGWSYEQYF	TGTGCCAGCTCACTTAGACAGGGGTGGTCCTACGAGCAGTACTTC
13	TRBV2	-	TRBJ1-2	-	CASSEAGNYGYTF	TGTGCCAGCAGTGAGGCAGGAAACTATGGCTACACCTTC
15	TRBV9	TRBD2	TRBJ2-1	-	CASSVQREAQGEQFF	TGTGCCAGCAGCGTACAGCGGGAGGCCCAGGGGGAGCAGTTCTTC
16	TRBV5-1	-	TRBJ1-4	-	CASSHEFQVANEKLFF	TGCGCCAGCAGCCATGAATTTCAAGTGGCTAATGAAAAACTGTTTTTT
14	TRBV10-3	-	TRBJ1-2	-	CAISESTGSYGYTF	TGTGCCATCAGTGAGTCGACAGGCTCTTATGGCTACACCTTC
13	TRBV4-3	-	TRBJ2-7	-	CASSLLLSYEQYF	TGCGCCAGCAGCCTCCTACTAAGCTACGAGCAGTACTTC
17	TRBV19	TRBD2	TRBJ2-2	-	CASSTGTSGRAVGELFF	TGTGCCAGTAGTACCGGGACTAGCGGGAGGGCCGTCGGGGAGCTGTTTTTT
15	TRBV7-6	TRBD1	TRBJ2-7	-	CASSLADRGRFEQYF	TGTGCCAGCAGCTTAGCGGACAGGGGACGGTTCGAGCAGTACTTC
14	TRBV5-8	TRBD1	TRBJ2-7	-	CASSLGQGVDEQYF	TGTGCCAGCAGCTTAGGACAGGGGGTTGACGAGCAGTACTTC
15	TRBV28	-	TRBJ2-2	-	CASSKGLPGSGELFF	TGTGCCAGCAGTAAAGGACTGCCCGGGTCCGGGGAGCTGTTTTTT
18	TRBV4-1	-	TRBJ2-1	-	CASSQGPPPGSPQGEQFF	TGCGCCAGCAGCCAAGGGCCCCCCCCGGGGTCACCCCAGGGTGAGCAGTTCTTC
14	TRBV9	-	TRBJ2-5	-	CASSVDPLVQTQYF	TGTGCCAGCAGCGTAGACCCGCTGGTGCAGACCCAGTACTTC
13	TRBV29-1	-	TRBJ2-2	-	CSSVSGLAGELFF	TGCAGCTCTGTTTCGGGGCTCGCCGGGGAGCTGTTTTTT
15	TRBV9	TRBD2	TRBJ2-1	-	CASSVGLADYNEQFF	TGTGCCAGCAGCGTAGGTCTAGCGGACTACAATGAGCAGTTCTTC
11	TRBV5-1	TRBD1	TRBJ2-1	-	CASSLGTGEFF	TGCGCCAGCAGCTTGGGGACAGGGGAGTTCTTC
14	TRBV27	-	TRBJ2-7	-	CATHSIDGLYEQYF	TGTGCCACCCATTCGATAGATGGGTTGTACGAGCAGTACTTC
15	TRBV5-5	TRBD1	TRBJ1-1	-	CASSPDAGQGARAFF	TGTGCCAGCAGCCCCGACGCGGGACAGGGGGCGCGAGCTTTCTTT
15	TRBV5-6	-	TRBJ2-2	-	CASSLGGLTTGELFF	TGTGCCAGCAGCTTGGGCGGACTGACCACCGGGGAGCTGTTTTTT
15	TRBV5-1	-	TRBJ2-5	-	CASSLAGGKGETQYF	TGCGCCAGCAGCTTGGCAGGTGGGAAGGGAGAGACCCAGTACTTC
14	TRBV2	-	TRBJ2-5	-	CASSDAWRGETQYF	TGTGCCAGCAGTGACGCCTGGCGGGGAGAGACCCAGTACTTC
18	TRBV7-9	-	TRBJ2-7	-	CASSLDPGGGSTHYEQYF	TGTGCCAGCAGCTTAGACCCAGGGGGGGGATCAACTCACTACGAGCAGTACTTC
12	TRBV9	-	TRBJ2-3	once	CASSIGRRTQYF	TGTGCCAGCAGCATAGGGAGGCGTACGCAGTATTTT
14	TRBV5-5	-	TRBJ2-3	-	CASSWETITDTQYF	TGTGCCAGCAGCTGGGAGACTATCACAGATACGCAGTATTTT
13	TRBV2	-	TRBJ1-2	-	CAYRVQVPYGYTF	TGTGCCTATAGAGTCCAGGTCCCCTATGGCTACACCTTC
13	TRBV7-9	-	TRBJ2-1	-	CASSLGQDNEQFF	TGTGCCAGCAGCTTAGGACAGGACAATGAGCAGTTCTTC
16	TRBV7-7	-	TRBJ2-1	-	CASSLGTPGDPGEQFF	TGTGCCAGCAGCTTAGGGACCCCGGGAGACCCGGGGGAGCAGTTCTTC
16	TRBV12-5	-	TRBJ2-7	-	CASGLVLGDTAYEQYF	TGTGCTAGTGGTTTGGTACTTGGGGACACAGCCTACGAGCAGTACTTC
11	TRBV19	-	TRBJ1-5	-	CASSSGQPQHF	TGTGCCAGTAGTAGTGGGCAGCCCCAGCATTTT
16	TRBV19	-	TRBJ2-2	-	CASRRTENANTGELFF	TGTGCCAGTAGGCGGACGGAAAATGCGAACACCGGGGAGCTGTTTTTT
14	TRBV6-6	-	TRBJ1-2	-	CASSYGDLADGYTF	TGTGCCAGCAGTTACGGGGATCTGGCGGATGGCTACACCTTC
19	TRBV7-9	-	TRBJ2-5	-	CASSFPLTGTPGDKETQYF	TGTGCCAGCAGCTTCCCGCTTACTGGGACGCCCGGGGACAAGGAGACCCAGTACTTC